The 32 T cell receptor beta chains listed next were all sequenced from one sample in a study of T cells expressing NK-cell markers. TCRdb reprocessed the 5' RACE reads and keeps a single row for each CDR3 protein, giving no DNA. The sample has fewer than 300,000 distinct CDR3 sequences, and its top ten clones hold about 4%. The sample consisted of blood T cells: a sorted CD56 or NKG2C T cell subset, CD4+ or CD8+ T cells, or bulk PBMC T cells (not recorded which). The origin of the receptors is a woman between 18 and 70 years old in good health.

The chain has TRBV12-3 or TRBV12-4 and TRBJ2-5; there is no DNA to check the TCRdb D call of TRBD1. The CDR3 runs to 14 residues. The CDR3 here is CASRLTGFEGTQYF.

V usage is TRBV15 and J usage is TRBJ1-6. Germline CDR1 LNHNV, CDR2 YYDKDF (reference sequence). The CDR3 totals 14 residues. The CDR3 loop reads CATSSGTIGSPLHF.

The gene calls are TRBV7-8 and TRBJ2-5; with no DNA, the TCRdb D assignment of TRBD2 cannot be verified. CDR3 length: 15 residues. The V gene's germline CDR1 is SGHVS and CDR2 FQNEAQ. The CDR3: CASNAGAGDGETQYF.

CDR3 in amino acids: CASSQVTIEGEEQFF. V is TRBV4-2 and J is TRBJ2-1; TCRdb indicates TRBD1, and absent DNA this call remains unverified. Germline CDR1 is LGHNA and CDR2 is YNFKEQ. This CDR3 comprises 15 residues.

The chain couples TRBV18 to TRBJ1-6; TCRdb calls TRBD1, which cannot be checked without DNA. This CDR3 comprises 15 residues. CDR1 is KGHSH, CDR2 LQKENI, per germline. The CDR3 reads CASSRQSDYNSPLHF.

The V and J genes are TRBV27 and TRBJ2-1; the TCRdb D gene call, TRBD1, has no DNA to confirm it. Germline lookup yields CDR1 MNHEY and CDR2 SMNVEV (reference sequence). This CDR3 is 18 amino acids long. The CDR3 here is CASSTTRTGSRGYNEQFF.

The rearrangement links TRBV6-1 to TRBJ1-4; TCRdb's assignment of TRBD1 cannot be checked, as there is no DNA. CDR3 length: 13 residues. The V gene's germline CDR1 is MNHNS and CDR2 SASEGT. The CDR3 loop reads CASRQEGGEKLFF.

The chain carries TRBV4-3 and TRBJ1-6. The CDR3 runs to 14 residues. The germline CDR1 and CDR2 sequences are LGHNA and YSLEER. The CDR3 loop reads CASSQELPGSILHF.

The chain carries TRBV7-2 and TRBJ2-2; the D gene TCRdb calls, TRBD1, cannot be checked with no DNA. The CDR3 is 17 residues long. Germline values: CDR1 SGHTA, CDR2 FQGNSA. The chain's CDR3 is CAGGPGQGESNTGELFF. The full variable domain, its missing parts supplied by reference TRBV7-2 and TRBJ2-2, is GAGVSQSPSNKVTEKGKDVELRCDPISGHTALYWYRQSLGQGLEFLIYFQGNSAPDKSGLPSDRFSAERTGGSVSTLTIQRTQQEDSAVYLCAGGPGQGESNTGELFFGEGSRLTVL.

The rearrangement joins TRBV4-1 to TRBJ2-1; TCRdb returns TRBD2, unconfirmable since there is no DNA. CDR3 length equals 18 residues. CDR1 and CDR2 from the germline V gene are MGHRA and YSYEKL. CDR3 region: CASSQDPAAAGVSNEQFF.

J is TRBJ2-5 and V is TRBV3-1; TCRdb names TRBD2, which stays unverified in the absence of DNA. The CDR3 runs to 13 residues. Germline CDR1 LGHDT, CDR2 YNNKEL (reference sequence). The CDR3 protein is CAGSRATQETQYF.

The gene calls are TRBV11-3 and TRBJ2-1; the TRBD2 assignment by TCRdb is unverifiable without DNA. Germline V gene sequence: CDR1 SGHNT, CDR2 YENEEA. CDR3 length: 17 amino acids. CDR3 sequence reads: CASSTRTSGSSYNEQFF.

The genes are TRBV18 and TRBJ1-1; TCRdb's D gene call, TRBD1, goes unchecked for lack of DNA. Germline CDR1 is KGHSH and CDR2 is LQKENI. The CDR3 sequence is 14 residues long. CDR3 loop: CASSPRAGLTEAFF.

The V and J genes are TRBV15 and TRBJ2-3. The CDR3 covers 14 residues. Germline V gene data show CDR1 as LNHNV and CDR2 as YYDKDF (reference sequence). The CDR3 protein is CATSRVKGLYTQYF.

V is TRBV28 and J is TRBJ1-1. CDR3 length equals 16 residues. Germline V gives CDR1 MDHEN, CDR2 SYDVKM. CDR3: CASSFTQTVMNTEAFF.

This chain's CDR3 is CASSPGTGPEKLFF. This chain connects TRBV18 to TRBJ1-4; TCRdb's D gene call, TRBD1, goes unchecked for lack of DNA. The germline gives CDR1 KGHSH, CDR2 LQKENI. This CDR3 spans 14 amino acids.

This chain links TRBV14 with TRBJ1-6; as DNA is missing, the TRBD1 call by TCRdb cannot be tested. In germline, CDR1 is SGHDN, CDR2 FVKESK. The CDR3 runs to 16 residues. CDR3: CASSRWTGGYDSPLHF.

The gene calls are TRBV12-3 or TRBV12-4 and TRBJ2-3. CDR3 length: 15 residues. CDR3 sequence reads: CASSLGITFTDTQYF.

The rearrangement uses TRBV20-1 and TRBJ2-1; checking the TCRdb D call of TRBD1 is not possible without DNA. The CDR3 is 15 residues long. From germline, CDR1 is DFQATT and CDR2 SNEGSKA (reference sequence). The CDR3 protein is CSARDPSGGFNEQFF.

The CDR3: CASSYGGRAEYEQYF. This chain links TRBV6-5 with TRBJ2-7; TCRdb outputs TRBD2, but without DNA this stays unchecked. Germline V CDR1 and CDR2: MNHEY, SVGAGI. The CDR3 contains 15 residues.

The V call is TRBV10-3, the J call TRBJ1-1; no DNA is available, so the TRBD1 call from TCRdb remains unchecked. The germline CDR1 and CDR2 sequences are ENHRY and SYGVKD. The CDR3 is made up of 14 amino acids. Here the CDR3 reads CAISPGQTNTEAFF.

The chain is built from TRBV6-1 and TRBJ1-5; with no DNA, the TCRdb D assignment of TRBD1 cannot be verified. Germline V CDR1 and CDR2: MNHNS, SASEGT. The CDR3 runs to 14 residues. The chain's CDR3 is CASRQGGRNQPQHF.

The V gene is TRBV6-5, the J gene TRBJ1-6; TCRdb indicates TRBD1, and absent DNA this call remains unverified. Germline CDR1 MNHEY, CDR2 SVGAGI. The length of the CDR3 is 15 residues. The CDR3 spells CASSWTDSNNSPLHF.

The rearrangement uses TRBV7-9 and TRBJ1-1. This CDR3 has 12 amino acids. The germline CDR1 and CDR2 sequences are SEHNR and FQNEAQ (reference sequence). This CDR3 reads CASSAVATEAFF.

V is TRBV29-1 and J is TRBJ1-2. CDR1 is SQVTM and CDR2 is ANQGSEA in the germline V gene. This CDR3 spans 13 amino acids. CDR3 sequence: CSASDGRRDGYTF.

The chain employs TRBV12-3 or TRBV12-4 and TRBJ2-1. CDR3 length: 14 amino acids. The CDR3: CASSFGEEADEQFF.

Measured by frequency, this clonotype is medium-sized. This sequence joins TRBV12-3 or TRBV12-4 and TRBJ2-6. This CDR3 has 15 amino acids. Here the CDR3 reads CASSLRISGANVLTF.

This chain links TRBV19 with TRBJ2-2; TCRdb names TRBD2, which stays unverified in the absence of DNA. The CDR3 has 15 amino acids. Germline V gene lookup returns CDR1 LNHDA and CDR2 SQIVND (reference sequence). CDR3 amino acids: CATGGPSGGTGELFF.

The chain uses TRBV7-2 and TRBJ2-2; TCRdb's D call of TRBD1 is untestable without DNA. The germline CDR1 and CDR2 sequences are SGHTA and FQGNSA. This CDR3 contains 17 residues. CDR3 amino acids: CASSVSSGTGHVGELFF.

This chain links TRBV4-3 with TRBJ2-2; the TCRdb D gene call, TRBD1, has no DNA to confirm it. Germline V gene sequence: CDR1 LGHNA, CDR2 YSLEER. The CDR3 consists of 17 residues. Here the CDR3 reads CASSQEPPGTNTGELFF.

This chain links TRBV7-6 with TRBJ1-4; lacking DNA, the TRBD1 call made by TCRdb goes unchecked. Germline CDR1 SGHVS, CDR2 FNYEAQ. The CDR3 extends over 16 amino acids. The CDR3 loop is CASSLTTTGPNEKLFF. Using reference TRBV7-6 and TRBJ1-4 for the parts outside the CDR3, the full variable domain is GAGVSQSPRYKVTKRGQDVALRCDPISGHVSLYWYRQALGQGPEFLTYFNYEAQQDKSGLPNDRFSAERPEGSISTLTIQRTEQRDSAMYRCASSLTTTGPNEKLFFGSGTQLSVL.

CDR3 sequence reads: CSASRPPGNTEAFF. V is TRBV20-1 and J is TRBJ1-1; TCRdb selects TRBD1, and the lack of DNA leaves this call unchecked. This CDR3 comprises 14 residues. Germline V gives CDR1 DFQATT, CDR2 SNEGSKA (reference sequence).